One sample yielded the 5 T cell receptor beta chains listed below, sequenced in a study of shared clonotypes between healthy human individuals. The method was immunoSEQ multiplex PCR; TCRdb's version includes in-frame clones alone and lacks a portion of them. The data show almost 750,000 clones, over 60% seen once. Sequencing input: memory CD4+ T cells sorted from blood. Subset in this sample: CD45RA-negative fraction. All receptors derive from a woman aged 30 to 39 in good health.

The gene calls are TRBV28 and TRBJ2-7, with 9 bases fitting TRBD1. The CDR3 spans 15 residues. Germline V lookup: CDR1 MDHEN, CDR2 SYDVKM. The V and J ends lost 6 bases and 0 bases, in that order; junction bases with no gene match: 6. The CDR3 loop reads CASRPGTGFSYEQYF. The CDR3 nucleotides read TGTGCCAGCAGACCCGGGACAGGGTTCTCCTACGAGCAGTACTTC.

The J gene is TRBJ2-5, the V gene TRBV4-1; D call uncertain. V gave up 0 bases and J gave up 1 base, with 3 bases separating them. The germline V gene has CDR1 MGHRA and CDR2 YSYEKL. The CDR3 runs 13 residues. The CDR3 nucleotides read TGCGCCAGCAGCCAAGAAATCCAAGAGACCCAGTACTTC. Residues: CASSQEIQETQYF.

The sample holds one count of this clone. The chain joins TRBV19 to TRBJ2-2; D perhaps matches TRBD1 (5 bases). Germline CDR1 LNHDA, CDR2 SQIVND (reference sequence). The CDR3 length is 15 residues. Trimming pared 3 bases from V and 2 bases from J, leaving 10 bases between. CDR3 coding DNA: TGTGCCAGTAGTATTAGGACAATCAACACCGGGGAGCTGTTTTTT. Its protein product is CASSIRTINTGELFF.

The chain combines TRBV6-1 with TRBJ2-1; D tentatively reads TRBD1 or TRBD2 (5 bases each). The V gene lost 10 bases and the J gene lost 8 bases, with 15 bases spanning the gap. This CDR3 region has 12 residues. Germline-derived CDR1 and CDR2 are MNHNS and SASEGT. In DNA form, the CDR3 reads TGTGCCACTACCCCTTGGGGGTATGAGCAGTTCTTC. Its translation: CATTPWGYEQFF.

CDR3 loop: CAPKLGAGGPGKETQYF. CDR3 coding DNA: TGTGCCCCCAAGCTAGGAGCGGGAGGGCCAGGAAAAGAGACCCAGTACTTC. The rearrangement uses TRBV19 and TRBJ2-5; TRBD2 matches 10 bases. J gave up 3 bases and V 11 bases, and 18 bases lay outside the gene matches. Germline lookup yields CDR1 LNHDA and CDR2 SQIVND (reference sequence). The CDR3 length is 17 residues.